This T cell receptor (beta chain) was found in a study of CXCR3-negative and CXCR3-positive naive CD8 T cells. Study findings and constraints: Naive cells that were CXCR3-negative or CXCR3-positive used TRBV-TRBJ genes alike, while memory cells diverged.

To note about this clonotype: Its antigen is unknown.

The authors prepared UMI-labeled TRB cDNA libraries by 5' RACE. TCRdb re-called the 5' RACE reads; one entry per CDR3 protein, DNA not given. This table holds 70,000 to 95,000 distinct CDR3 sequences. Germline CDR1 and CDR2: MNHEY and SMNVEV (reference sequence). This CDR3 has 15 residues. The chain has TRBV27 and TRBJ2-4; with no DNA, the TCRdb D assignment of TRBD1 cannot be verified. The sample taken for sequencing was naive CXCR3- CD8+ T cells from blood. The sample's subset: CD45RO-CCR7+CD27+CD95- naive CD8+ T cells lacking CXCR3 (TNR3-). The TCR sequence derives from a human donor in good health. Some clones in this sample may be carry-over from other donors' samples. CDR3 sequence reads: CASSRDRGQGNIQYF.